This T cell receptor beta chain was documented in a study of CD8+CD57+ T cells in acquired aplastic anemia. At the level of the study: Recorded DNA amounts for sorted CD4+ and CD8+ cells had an average of approximately 3 ug.

Study-level points and caveats: Between the patient and control groups, CD8+ Simpson's diversity did not differ significantly. Around 29 shared CD8+ CDR3s appeared highly expressed within patients' immunodominant clones.

The V end was cut by 1 base, the J end by 4 bases, with 5 bases between. This CDR3 spans 13 amino acids. Looked up from germline, CDR1 is SGHVS and CDR2 is FNYEAQ. Patients who underwent sequencing had shown CD8+CD57+ cell expansion by flow cytometry. Note on this clonotype: Its antigen remains unidentified.

It was genomic DNA that served as the template for profiling TCR beta VDJ and CDR3. TCRdb reanalysed the reads using MiXCR and keeps one entry per CDR3 protein. Seen here are about 180,000 distinct CDR3 sequences, 48% observed once, and the top ten hold around 2%. This TCR was recovered from a human donor with aplastic anemia. J is TRBJ2-1 and V is TRBV7-6, with D hard to call. Source material: sorted CD4+, CD8+, or CD8+CD57+ T cells (not recorded which) from PBMCs. The CDR3 protein is CASSLEPYNEQFF. In nucleotides, the CDR3 is TGTGCCAGCAGCTTAGAGCCTTACAATGAGCAGTTCTTC.